Below are 24 T cell receptor beta chains sequenced from a single sample in a study of blood T cell repertoires in COVID-19. This table comes from immunoSEQ multiplex PCR, and its TCRdb copy is limited to in-frame clones, with some not included. In the table there are 140,000 or so clones, approximately 86% of which are singletons. Sequenced sample: peripheral blood. These TCRs come from a human donor in a cohort sampled during active COVID-19.

J is TRBJ2-1 and V is TRBV12-5; no definite D call. There are 14 residues in the CDR3. Germline-derived CDR1 and CDR2 are LGHNT and FRNRAP. The germline V and J ends were trimmed by 3 bases and 3 bases, with 9 bases remaining between them. The CDR3 DNA follows: TGTGCTAGTGGTTTTTCGGGTAGCTACAATGAGCAGTTCTTC. Its protein is CASGFSGSYNEQFF.

The chain employs TRBV3-1 (or the pseudogene TRBV3-2) and TRBJ2-7; 7 positions match TRBD2. V was pared by 4 bases and J by 3 bases, with 9 bases of the junction left unmatched. CDR1 is LGHDT and CDR2 is YNNKEL in the germline V gene (reference sequence). There are 15 residues in the CDR3. This CDR3 is CASSPRDYLLYEQYF. DNA for the CDR3: TGTGCCAGCAGCCCCCGGGACTACCTCCTCTACGAGCAGTACTTC.

This chain uses TRBV7-3 with TRBJ1-1, with D unclear. CDR1 SGHTA and CDR2 FQGTGA come from the germline V gene. The V and J ends lost 1 base and 1 base respectively, with 10 bases between them. The CDR3 loop spans 15 amino acids. CDR3 amino acids: CASSLMSVRNTEAFF. DNA of the CDR3: TGTGCCAGCAGCTTAATGTCGGTGAGGAACACTGAAGCTTTCTTT.

The count of this clone is one. The chain combines TRBV4-2 with TRBJ2-7, with 9 nucleotides matching TRBD2. The trim removed 3 bases at V and 6 bases at J, leaving 6 bases unmatched. The germline CDR1 and CDR2 sequences are LGHNA and YNFKEQ. This CDR3 contains 14 residues. This CDR3 is CASSHSGRRSEQYF. Written as DNA, the CDR3 is TGTGCCAGCAGCCATAGCGGGAGAAGGAGCGAGCAGTACTTC.

This chain links TRBV7-9 with TRBJ2-1; 8 bases line up with TRBD2. The CDR3 loop spans 16 amino acids. From germline, CDR1 is SEHNR and CDR2 FQNEAQ (reference sequence). The ends lost 5 bases at V and 2 bases at J; junction bases unmatched: 8. CDR3 amino acids: CASSAGTSGPYNEQFF. In nucleotides, the CDR3 is TGTGCCAGCAGCGCAGGGACTAGTGGACCCTACAATGAGCAGTTCTTC.

This clone is a singleton in its sample. V gene TRBV27 combines with J gene TRBJ1-4; 10 positions match TRBD1. Germline loops: CDR1 MNHEY, CDR2 SMNVEV (reference sequence). V lost 6 bases, J lost 7 bases, and 11 bases stayed unmatched. The length of the CDR3 is 16 residues. The CDR3 reads CASSSPATGGFEKLFF. In DNA form, the CDR3 reads TGTGCCAGCAGCTCCCCCGCGACAGGGGGCTTTGAAAAACTGTTTTTT.

The chain combines TRBV10-2 with TRBJ2-3; tentative D call: TRBD2 (6 bases). V was pared by 2 bases and J by 2 bases, with 14 bases between. In germline, CDR1 is WSHSY, CDR2 SAAADI. This CDR3 contains 16 residues. The CDR3 is CASSETAGWNTDTQYF. The CDR3 region has the DNA TGCGCCAGCAGTGAGACGGCGGGATGGAACACAGATACGCAGTATTTT.

The chain links TRBV6-5 to TRBJ1-5, with TRBD1 matching 7 bases. Germline loops: CDR1 MNHEY, CDR2 SVGAGI. The CDR3 is 15 amino acids. The V segment lost 6 bases and the J segment 2 bases; nucleotides outside the gene matches: 7. CDR3 nucleotide sequence: TGTGCCAGCAGCCATGGGACAGCAGGCAATCAGCCCCAGCATTTT. It is translated as CASSHGTAGNQPQHF.

The rearrangement joins TRBV6-5 to TRBJ2-1; D uncertain. The V gene's germline CDR1 is MNHEY and CDR2 SVGAGI. V lost 4 bases, J lost 9 bases, and 13 bases lay in between. This CDR3 has 13 residues. CDR3 protein: CASSSRSVGEQFF. The DNA of the CDR3 is TGTGCCAGCAGTTCGCGATCTGTCGGTGAGCAGTTCTTC.

V usage is TRBV3-1 (or the pseudogene TRBV3-2) and J usage is TRBJ2-3; 7 nucleotides align to TRBD1. The CDR3 sequence is 14 residues long. The germline V gene encodes CDR1 LGHDT and CDR2 YNNKEL (reference sequence). With 1 base clipped from V and 9 bases from J, the junction kept 7 bases outside the gene matches. In DNA, the CDR3 is TGTGCCAGCAGCCAAGGGAGACAGGGCGGAACGCAGTATTTT. Amino acid sequence: CASSQGRQGGTQYF.

This clone was seen a few times. The chain couples TRBV30 to TRBJ1-2; TRBD1 aligns across 7 bases. The germline V gene has CDR1 GTSNPN and CDR2 SVGIG (reference sequence). The V segment lost 5 bases and the J segment 8 bases; nucleotides outside the gene matches: 14. The CDR3 has 14 amino acids. The DNA of the CDR3 is TGTGCCTGGGTTACAGGGGAATCGGTTAAGGGCTACACCTTC. Protein: CAWVTGESVKGYTF. Drawing the rest from reference TRBV30 and TRBJ1-2, the complete variable domain is SQTIHQWPATLVQPVGSPLSLECTVEGTSNPNLYWYRQAAGRGLQLLFYSVGIGQISSEVPQNLSASRPQDRQFILSSKKLLLSDSGFYLCAWVTGESVKGYTFGSGTRLTVV.

This chain links TRBV11-2 with TRBJ2-3; D gene ambiguous. V was cut by 0 bases and J by 6 bases, with 7 bases left in between. Germline values: CDR1 SGHAT, CDR2 FQNNGV. The CDR3 runs to 13 residues. CDR3: CASSLESVDTQYF. DNA for the CDR3: TGTGCCAGCAGCTTAGAGAGCGTTGATACGCAGTATTTT.

Written as DNA, the CDR3 is TGTGCCAGCAGCCCCAACGGGGTTTACAATGAGCAGTTCTTC. Its translation: CASSPNGVYNEQFF. This chain links TRBV7-3 with TRBJ2-1; TRBD2 might be the D (5 bases). The CDR3 sequence is 14 residues long. V dropped 5 bases and J dropped 4 bases, with 12 bases sitting between them. Germline lookup yields CDR1 SGHTA and CDR2 FQGTGA.

V and J are TRBV28 and TRBJ2-2; D gene uncertain. V was clipped by 7 bases and J by 2 bases, with 17 bases between them. The length of the CDR3 is 16 residues. Per the germline V gene, CDR1 is MDHEN and CDR2 is SYDVKM. The CDR3, as DNA: TGTGCCAGCAATACAGAGATGGCTTTTAACACCGGGGAGCTGTTTTTT. Residues: CASNTEMAFNTGELFF.

This clone is a singleton in its sample. The chain is built from TRBV28 and TRBJ1-4; the D gene is possibly TRBD1 (6 bases). The CDR3 runs to 11 residues. Between the trimmed V and J ends, which lost 8 bases and 14 bases, there was a span of 15 bases. CDR1 and CDR2 from the germline V gene are MDHEN and SYDVKM. CDR3 sequence (DNA): TGTGCCAGCGGGGACACCAGATCCCTGTTTTTT. The encoded protein is CASGDTRSLFF.

The chain is built from TRBV27 and TRBJ2-7; TRBD2 matches 12 bases. This CDR3 has 16 residues. After removal of 5 bases from V and 0 bases from J, the junction contained 5 bases not matched to a gene. CDR1 and CDR2 from the germline V gene are MNHEY and SMNVEV (reference sequence). DNA for the CDR3: TGTGCCAGCAGTCGAGAGACTAGCGGGAGCTCCTACGAGCAGTACTTC. Protein sequence: CASSRETSGSSYEQYF.

This clone came up a few times. The chain joins TRBV29-1 to TRBJ2-7; 10 bases map to TRBD2. Germline V gene lookup returns CDR1 SQVTM and CDR2 ANQGSEA. After removal of 4 bases from V and 8 bases from J, the junction contained 8 bases not matched to a gene. The CDR3 is made up of 13 amino acids. CDR3 bases: TGCAGCGTTGTAGAGCGGGAGGGCCTCCAGCAGTACTTC. Amino acid sequence: CSVVEREGLQQYF.

V is TRBV9 and J is TRBJ2-3, with 13 bases lining up with TRBD2. This CDR3 has 20 residues. The J segment lost 0 bases and the V segment lost 2 bases, leaving 12 bases of the junction unmatched. Germline CDR1 SGDLS, CDR2 YYNGEE. The DNA for the CDR3 is TGTGCCAGCAGCGTCGAAAAGGGACTAGCGGGGATCTCTAGCACAGATACGCAGTATTTT. Translation: CASSVEKGLAGISSTDTQYF.

The V call is TRBV18, the J call TRBJ2-1; a weak D match, TRBD2 (5 bases). V was cut by 1 base and J by 7 bases, with 8 bases left in between. This CDR3 contains 13 residues. Germline CDR1 KGHSH, CDR2 LQKENI. CDR3 protein: CASSPLEGNEQFF. The DNA for the CDR3 is TGTGCCAGCTCACCACTTGAGGGAAATGAGCAGTTCTTC. The whole variable domain, filled in from reference TRBV18 and TRBJ2-1, reads NAGVMQNPRHLVRRRGQEARLRCSPMKGHSHVYWYRQLPEEGLKFMVYLQKENIIDESGMPKERFSAEFPKEGPSILRIQQVVRGDSAAYFCASSPLEGNEQFFGPGTRLTVL.

The chain uses TRBV7-2 and TRBJ1-2, with D tentatively TRBD1 (6 bases). The CDR3 spans 14 residues. CDR1 and CDR2 (germline): SGHTA, FQGNSA. Trimming shortened V by 4 bases and J by 4 bases, and 13 bases separated the two germline ends. CDR3 bases: TGTGCCAGCAGCTCCTACAGGGTCGGCTATGGCTACACCTTC. Translation gives CASSSYRVGYGYTF.

V is TRBV28 and J is TRBJ2-7; TRBD1 agrees at 9 bases. V shed 5 bases and J 3 bases; nucleotides not matched to a gene: 8. CDR3 size: 15 residues. CDR1 and CDR2 from the germline V gene are MDHEN and SYDVKM. The DNA of the CDR3 is TGTGCCAGCAGTCCCCCGGGACAGGGTATCTACGAGCAGTACTTC. This translates into CASSPPGQGIYEQYF.

The chain recombines TRBV2 with TRBJ1-1; 9 bases match TRBD1. Germline V CDR1 and CDR2: SNHLY, FYNNEI. The trim removed 6 bases at V and 4 bases at J, leaving 9 bases unmatched. The CDR3 spans 15 residues. CDR3 protein: CASRLGQGFSTEAFF. Written as DNA, the CDR3 is TGTGCCAGCAGACTCGGACAGGGGTTCAGCACTGAAGCTTTCTTT.

J is TRBJ2-1 and V is TRBV2; 7 bases fit TRBD2. CDR1 is SNHLY, CDR2 FYNNEI, per germline. The V segment lost 2 bases and the J segment 8 bases; nucleotides outside the gene matches: 12. CDR3 length: 16 residues. The chain's CDR3 is CASSERGDPAMDEQFF. CDR3 nucleotides: TGTGCCAGCAGTGAACGGGGGGACCCCGCGATGGATGAGCAGTTCTTC.

The V gene is TRBV12-3 or TRBV12-4, the J gene TRBJ2-3, with a tentative D call TRBD2 (5 bases). The CDR3 covers 13 residues. V gave up 0 bases and J gave up 6 bases, with 7 bases separating them. CDR3 DNA: TGTGCCAGCAGTTTAGCGGGAGTGGATACGCAGTATTTT. This gives the protein CASSLAGVDTQYF.